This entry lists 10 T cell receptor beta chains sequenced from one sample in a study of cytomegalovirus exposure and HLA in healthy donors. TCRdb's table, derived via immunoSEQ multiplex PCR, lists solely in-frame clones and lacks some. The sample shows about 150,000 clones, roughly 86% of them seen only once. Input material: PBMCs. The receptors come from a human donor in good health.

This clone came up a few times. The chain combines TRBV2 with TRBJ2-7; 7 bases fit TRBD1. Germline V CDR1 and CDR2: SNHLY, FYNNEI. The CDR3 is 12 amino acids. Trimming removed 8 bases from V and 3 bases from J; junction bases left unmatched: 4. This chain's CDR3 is CASDPGGYEQYF. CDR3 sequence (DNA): TGTGCCAGCGACCCAGGGGGCTACGAGCAGTACTTC. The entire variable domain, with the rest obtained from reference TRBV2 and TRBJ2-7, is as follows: EPEVTQTPSHQVTQMGQEVILRCVPISNHLYFYWYRQILGQKVEFLVSFYNNEISEKSEIFDDQFSVERPDGSNFTLKIRSTKLEDSAMYFCASDPGGYEQYFGPGTRLTVT.

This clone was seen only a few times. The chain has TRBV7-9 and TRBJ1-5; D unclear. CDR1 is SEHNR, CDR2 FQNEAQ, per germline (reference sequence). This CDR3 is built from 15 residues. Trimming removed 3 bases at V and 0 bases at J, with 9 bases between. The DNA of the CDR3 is TGTGCCAGCAGCTTGTACACCGATAGCAATCAGCCCCAGCATTTT. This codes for CASSLYTDSNQPQHF. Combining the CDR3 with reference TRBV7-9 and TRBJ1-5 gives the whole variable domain DTGVSQNPRHKITKRGQNVTFRCDPISEHNRLYWYRQTLGQGPEFLTYFQNEAQLEKSRLLSDRFSAERPKGSFSTLEIQRTEQGDSAMYLCASSLYTDSNQPQHFGDGTRLSIL.

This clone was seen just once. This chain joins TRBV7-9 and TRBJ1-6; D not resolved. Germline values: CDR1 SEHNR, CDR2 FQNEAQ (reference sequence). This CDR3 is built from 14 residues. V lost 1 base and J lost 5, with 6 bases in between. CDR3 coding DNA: TGTGCCAGCAGCTTAGGGGCCCATAATTCACCCCTCCACTTT. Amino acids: CASSLGAHNSPLHF. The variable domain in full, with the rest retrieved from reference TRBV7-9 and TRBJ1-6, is DTGVSQNPRHKITKRGQNVTFRCDPISEHNRLYWYRQTLGQGPEFLTYFQNEAQLEKSRLLSDRFSAERPKGSFSTLEIQRTEQGDSAMYLCASSLGAHNSPLHFGNGTRLTVT.

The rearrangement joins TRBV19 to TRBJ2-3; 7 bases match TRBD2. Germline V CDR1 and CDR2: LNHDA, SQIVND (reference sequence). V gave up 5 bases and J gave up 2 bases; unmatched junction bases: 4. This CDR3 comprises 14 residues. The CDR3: CASSQGLDTDTQYF. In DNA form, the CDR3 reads TGTGCCAGTAGTCAAGGACTAGACACAGATACGCAGTATTTT.

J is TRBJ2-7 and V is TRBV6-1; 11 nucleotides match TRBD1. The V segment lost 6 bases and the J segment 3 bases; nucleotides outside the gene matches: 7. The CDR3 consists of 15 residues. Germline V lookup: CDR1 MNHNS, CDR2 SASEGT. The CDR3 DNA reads TGTGCCAGCAGATCCGGGACAGGGGGTTACTACGAGCAGTACTTC. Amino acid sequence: CASRSGTGGYYEQYF.

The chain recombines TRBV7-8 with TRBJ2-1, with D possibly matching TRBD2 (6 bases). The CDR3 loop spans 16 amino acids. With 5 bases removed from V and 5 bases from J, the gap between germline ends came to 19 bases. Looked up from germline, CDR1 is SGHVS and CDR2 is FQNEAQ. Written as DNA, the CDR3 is TGTGCCAGCAGCATATGGACTACCGGGTGGGACAATGAGCAGTTCTTC. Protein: CASSIWTTGWDNEQFF.

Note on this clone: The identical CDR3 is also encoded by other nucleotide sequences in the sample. CDR3: CASSLQGTDTQYF. Here the CDR3 DNA reads TGCGCCAGCAGCCTTCAGGGCACAGATACGCAGTATTTT. The chain combines TRBV5-1 with TRBJ2-3; D remains unclear. In germline, CDR1 is SGHRS, CDR2 YFSETQ. There are 13 residues in the CDR3. V was cut by 4 bases and J by 1 base, with 7 bases left in between. Complete variable domain (other parts from reference TRBV5-1 and TRBJ2-3): KAGVTQTPRYLIKTRGQQVTLSCSPISGHRSVSWYQQTPGQGLQFLFEYFSETQRNKGNFPGRFSGRQFSNSRSEMNVSTLELGDSALYLCASSLQGTDTQYFGPGTRLTVL.

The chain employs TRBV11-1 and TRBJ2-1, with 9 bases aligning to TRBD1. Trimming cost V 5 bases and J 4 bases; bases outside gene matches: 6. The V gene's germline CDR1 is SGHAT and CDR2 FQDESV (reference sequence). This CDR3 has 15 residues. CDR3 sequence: CASSDRQGGYNEQFF. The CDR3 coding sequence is TGTGCCAGCAGCGATAGACAGGGGGGATACAATGAGCAGTTCTTC.

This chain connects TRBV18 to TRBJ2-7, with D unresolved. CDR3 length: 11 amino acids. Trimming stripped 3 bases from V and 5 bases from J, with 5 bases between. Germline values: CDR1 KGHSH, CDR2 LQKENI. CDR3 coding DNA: TGTGCCAGCTCACCGAGCAACGAGCAGTACTTC. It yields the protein CASSPSNEQYF.

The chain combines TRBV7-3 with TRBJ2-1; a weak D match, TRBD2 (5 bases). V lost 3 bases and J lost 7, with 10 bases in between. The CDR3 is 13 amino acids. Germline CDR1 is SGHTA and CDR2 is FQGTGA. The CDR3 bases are TGTGCCAGCAGCTTTAGTCCGGGGAATGAGCAGTTCTTC. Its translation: CASSFSPGNEQFF. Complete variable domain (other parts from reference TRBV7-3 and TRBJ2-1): GAGVSQTPSNKVTEKGKYVELRCDPISGHTALYWYRQSLGQGPEFLIYFQGTGAADDSGLPNDRFFAVRPEGSVSTLKIQRTERGDSAVYLCASSFSPGNEQFFGPGTRLTVL.